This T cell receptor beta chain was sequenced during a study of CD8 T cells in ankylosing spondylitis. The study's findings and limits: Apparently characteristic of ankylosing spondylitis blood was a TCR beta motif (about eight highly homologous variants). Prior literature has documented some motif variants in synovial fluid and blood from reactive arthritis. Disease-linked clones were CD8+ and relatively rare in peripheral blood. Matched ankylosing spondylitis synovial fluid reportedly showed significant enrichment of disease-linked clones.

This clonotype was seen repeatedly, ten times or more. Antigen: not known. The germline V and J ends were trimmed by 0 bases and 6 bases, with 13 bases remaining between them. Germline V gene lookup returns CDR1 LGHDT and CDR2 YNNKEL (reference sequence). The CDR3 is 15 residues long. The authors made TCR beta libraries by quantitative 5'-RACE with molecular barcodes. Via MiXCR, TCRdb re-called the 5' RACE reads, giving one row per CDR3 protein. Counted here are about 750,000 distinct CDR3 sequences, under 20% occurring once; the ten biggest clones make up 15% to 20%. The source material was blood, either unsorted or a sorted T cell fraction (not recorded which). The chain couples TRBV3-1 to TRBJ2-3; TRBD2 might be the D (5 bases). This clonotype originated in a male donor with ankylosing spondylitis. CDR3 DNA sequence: TGTGCCAGCAGCCAAGATCAAGCTAGCAGGGATACGCAGTATTTT. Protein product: CASSQDQASRDTQYF.